This T cell receptor beta chain was captured in a study of T cells after yellow fever vaccination. This clonotype occurred many times. TCRdb analysed the 5' RACE reads with MiXCR anew, one entry per CDR3 protein. This table has about 630,000 distinct CDR3 sequences, around an eighth appearing once. Material: PBMCs, obtained on the day of the yellow fever booster vaccination. The sequence was obtained from a man aged 25-45 years who received the YFV17D yellow fever vaccine.

The CDR3 sequence is CASSQDLETYQYF. CDR3 bases: TGTGCCAGCAGCCAAGATCTGGAGACCTACCAGTACTTC. This chain links TRBV3-1 with TRBJ2-7; no clear D gene. Germline CDR1 is LGHDT and CDR2 is YNNKEL (reference sequence). The CDR3 extends over 13 amino acids. V lost 0 bases to trimming and J lost 10 bases, with 13 bases between them.